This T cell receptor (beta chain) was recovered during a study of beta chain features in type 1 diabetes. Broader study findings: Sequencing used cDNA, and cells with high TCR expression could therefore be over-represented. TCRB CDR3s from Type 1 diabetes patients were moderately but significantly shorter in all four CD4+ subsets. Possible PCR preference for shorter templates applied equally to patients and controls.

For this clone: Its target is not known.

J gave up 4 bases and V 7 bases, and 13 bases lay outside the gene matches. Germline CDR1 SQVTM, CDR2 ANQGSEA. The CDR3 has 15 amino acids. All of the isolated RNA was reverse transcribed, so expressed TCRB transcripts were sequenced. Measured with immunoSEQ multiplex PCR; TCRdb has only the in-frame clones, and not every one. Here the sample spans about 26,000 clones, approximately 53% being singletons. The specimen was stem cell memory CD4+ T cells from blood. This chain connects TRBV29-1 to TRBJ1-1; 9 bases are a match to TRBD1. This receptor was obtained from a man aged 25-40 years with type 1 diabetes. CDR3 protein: CSGGGTGHSGTEAFF. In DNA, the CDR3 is TGCAGCGGTGGGGGGACAGGGCATAGTGGCACTGAAGCTTTCTTT.